These 10 T cell receptor beta chains were all obtained from the same sample, sequenced in a study of a mutant IDH1 vaccine in newly diagnosed glioma. Method: immunoSEQ multiplex PCR; TCRdb's copy keeps in-frame clones and lacks some. This sample yields tens of thousands of clones, of which around 83% are seen a single time; approximately 4.5% belongs to the top ten. Time point described: baseline, week 1 (first vaccination visit). Stated treatment: pre-vaccination baseline after standard-of-care therapy. The material sequenced was peripheral blood mononuclear cells (PBMCs), taken from a glioma patient treated with radiotherapy, temozolomide or both. The receptors were gathered from a young woman with glioma. Some clones in this sample may be carry-over from other donors' samples.

This chain connects TRBV13 to TRBJ2-2; 7 bases are a match to TRBD1. V gave up 5 bases and J gave up 2 bases; unmatched junction bases: 23. This CDR3 comprises 21 residues. Germline V gene sequence: CDR1 PRHDT, CDR2 FYEKMQ (reference sequence). CDR3 region: CASSIRVDRETNTYNTGELFF. CDR3 bases: TGTGCCAGCAGCATAAGAGTTGACAGGGAGACAAACACCTATAACACCGGGGAGCTGTTTTTT.

The chain links TRBV5-1 to TRBJ1-1, with D uncertain. Trimming took off 0 bases at V and 5 bases at J, with 14 bases between the two ends. This CDR3 is built from 15 residues. CDR1 is SGHRS, CDR2 YFSETQ, per germline. The DNA of the CDR3 is TGCGCCAGCAGCTTGGGTTGGGAGGTTCGTACTGAAGCTTTCTTT. Encoded protein: CASSLGWEVRTEAFF.

This clone is a singleton in its sample. The chain combines TRBV2 with TRBJ1-1, with D unresolved. V lost 7 bases and J lost 4, with 13 bases in between. This CDR3 spans 13 amino acids. Germline values: CDR1 SNHLY, CDR2 FYNNEI. CDR3 loop: CASKARSGTEAFF. In DNA form, the CDR3 reads TGTGCCAGCAAGGCCCGGAGCGGCACTGAAGCTTTCTTT. Full variable domain (rest looked up from reference TRBV2 and TRBJ1-1): EPEVTQTPSHQVTQMGQEVILRCVPISNHLYFYWYRQILGQKVEFLVSFYNNEISEKSEIFDDQFSVERPDGSNFTLKIRSTKLEDSAMYFCASKARSGTEAFFGQGTRLTVV.

This clone was seen a few times. The chain uses TRBV2 and TRBJ1-1; the D gene is possibly TRBD1 (5 bases). This CDR3 comprises 12 residues. Between the trimmed V and J ends, which lost 8 bases and 1 base, there was a span of 8 bases. Germline CDR1 SNHLY, CDR2 FYNNEI. CDR3 sequence reads: CASGGGNTEAFF. The CDR3 DNA sequence: TGTGCCAGCGGGGGGGGGAACACTGAAGCTTTCTTT.

This clone showed up just a few times. The rearrangement links TRBV5-1 to TRBJ1-1; 7 nucleotides align to TRBD1. Germline CDR1 SGHRS, CDR2 YFSETQ. The CDR3 loop spans 15 amino acids. V gave up 2 bases and J gave up 0 bases; unmatched junction bases: 4. The DNA of the CDR3 is TGCGCCAGCAGCTTTTCGGGACAGCTGAACACTGAAGCTTTCTTT. It encodes CASSFSGQLNTEAFF.

The chain carries TRBV4-1 and TRBJ2-2; D may be TRBD2 (5 bases). The CDR3 consists of 15 residues. Germline loops: CDR1 MGHRA, CDR2 YSYEKL. Deletions cut 0 bases from V and 6 bases from J, with 11 bases between. Here the CDR3 reads CASSQERVSAGELFF. As DNA, the CDR3 is TGCGCCAGCAGCCAAGAGAGGGTTTCGGCCGGGGAGCTGTTTTTT.

V is TRBV5-1 and J is TRBJ2-7; D is undetermined. The germline CDR1 and CDR2 sequences are SGHRS and YFSETQ. This CDR3 has 16 amino acids. V lost 0 bases to trimming and J lost 0 bases, with 13 bases between them. Here the CDR3 DNA reads TGCGCCAGCAGCTTGGAAGTAAACACGCGCTCCTACGAGCAGTACTTC. This gives the protein CASSLEVNTRSYEQYF.

The chain carries TRBV11-2 and TRBJ2-1; D possibly corresponds to TRBD2 (5 bases). Germline V lookup: CDR1 SGHAT, CDR2 FQNNGV. The CDR3 consists of 12 residues. V was pared by 5 bases and J by 7 bases, with 9 bases between. CDR3 residues: CASSRTRNEQFF. The CDR3 DNA sequence: TGTGCCAGCAGCCGAACTAGGAATGAGCAGTTCTTC.

V and J are TRBV5-1 and TRBJ2-1; the match to TRBD2 covers 9 bases. Germline V gene sequence: CDR1 SGHRS, CDR2 YFSETQ. The CDR3 length is 17 residues. The V segment lost 2 bases and the J segment 9 bases; nucleotides outside the gene matches: 15. CDR3 region: CASSLTFSGGGPAEQFF. The CDR3 nucleotides read TGCGCCAGCAGCTTAACGTTTAGCGGGGGCGGACCCGCTGAGCAGTTCTTC.

The V and J genes are TRBV9 and TRBJ2-5; TRBD1 aligns across 7 bases. Unmatched junction bases numbered 9, after V lost 2 bases and J lost 5 bases. Per the germline V gene, CDR1 is SGDLS and CDR2 is YYNGEE. CDR3 length: 15 residues. CDR3 region: CASSVRQGNWETQYF. As DNA, the CDR3 is TGTGCCAGCAGCGTGAGACAGGGCAATTGGGAGACCCAGTACTTC.